This T cell receptor beta chain stems from a study of blood T cells in healthy people across ages. Findings and limits, study-wide: Older age went with lower TCR beta diversity per million T cells, in a roughly linear way.

This clonotype occurred a few times. Antigen unknown. PCR was performed a second time for roughly 7 to 12 cycles using a sample-barcoded 5' primer and a J-beta primer mix. With 12 random nucleotides, a template-switch adaptor tagged each individual cDNA molecule. TCRdb re-called the 5' RACE reads with MiXCR, one entry per CDR3 protein. This sample yields some 710,000 distinct CDR3 sequences, of which 22% are seen a single time; around a fifth belongs to the top ten. The CDR3 extends over 13 amino acids. The receptor was derived from a man aged 70-80 years in good health. The chain employs TRBV12-3 or TRBV12-4 and TRBJ2-2; D remains unclear. The J call may not be correct, given that the DNA end is closer to TRBJ1-1. Material for sequencing was blood. Here the CDR3 DNA reads TGTGCCAGCAGTCCACCTCCGAGCACTGAAGCTTTCTTT. Translating it yields CASSPPPSTEAFF.